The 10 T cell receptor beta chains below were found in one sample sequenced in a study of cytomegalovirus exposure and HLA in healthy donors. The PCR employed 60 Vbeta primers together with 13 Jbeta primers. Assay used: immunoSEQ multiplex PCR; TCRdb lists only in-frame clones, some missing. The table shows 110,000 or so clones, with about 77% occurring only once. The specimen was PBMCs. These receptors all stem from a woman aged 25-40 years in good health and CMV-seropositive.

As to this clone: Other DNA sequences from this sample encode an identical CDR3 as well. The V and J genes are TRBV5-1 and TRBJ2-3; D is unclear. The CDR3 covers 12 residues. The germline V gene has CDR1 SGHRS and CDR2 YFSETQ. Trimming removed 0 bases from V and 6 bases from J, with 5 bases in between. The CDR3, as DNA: TGCGCCAGCAGCTTGGTCGCGGATACGCAGTATTTT. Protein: CASSLVADTQYF. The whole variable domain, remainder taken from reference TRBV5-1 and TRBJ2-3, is KAGVTQTPRYLIKTRGQQVTLSCSPISGHRSVSWYQQTPGQGLQFLFEYFSETQRNKGNFPGRFSGRQFSNSRSEMNVSTLELGDSALYLCASSLVADTQYFGPGTRLTVL.

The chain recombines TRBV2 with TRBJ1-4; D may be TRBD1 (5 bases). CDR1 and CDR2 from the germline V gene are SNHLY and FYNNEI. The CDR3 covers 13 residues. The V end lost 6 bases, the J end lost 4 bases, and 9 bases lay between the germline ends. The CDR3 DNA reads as TGTGCCAGCAGAGACAGTATTAATGAAAAACTGTTTTTT. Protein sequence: CASRDSINEKLFF.

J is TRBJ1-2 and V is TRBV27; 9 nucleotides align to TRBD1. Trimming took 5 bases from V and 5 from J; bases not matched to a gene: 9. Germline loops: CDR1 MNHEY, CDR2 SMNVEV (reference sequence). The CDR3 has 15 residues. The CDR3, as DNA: TGTGCCAGCAGTCTCAGGACAGGGGCCCTATATGGCTACACCTTC. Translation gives CASSLRTGALYGYTF.

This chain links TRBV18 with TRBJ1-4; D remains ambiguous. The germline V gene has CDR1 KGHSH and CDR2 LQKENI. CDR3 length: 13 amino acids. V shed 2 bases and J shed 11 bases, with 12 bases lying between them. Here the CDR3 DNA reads TGTGCCAGCTCACCAAACGGCCCGGGGAAACTGTTTTTT. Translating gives CASSPNGPGKLFF.

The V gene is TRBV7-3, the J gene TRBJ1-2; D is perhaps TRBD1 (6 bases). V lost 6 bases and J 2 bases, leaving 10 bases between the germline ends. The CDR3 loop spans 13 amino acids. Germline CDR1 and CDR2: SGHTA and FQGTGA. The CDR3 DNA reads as TGTGCCAGCAGTCCAGACAGGAACTATGGCTACACCTTC. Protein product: CASSPDRNYGYTF.

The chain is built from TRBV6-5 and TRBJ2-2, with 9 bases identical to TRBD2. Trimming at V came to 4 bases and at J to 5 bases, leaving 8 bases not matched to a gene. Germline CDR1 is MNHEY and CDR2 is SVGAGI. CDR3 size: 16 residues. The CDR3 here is CASSWVRAGGTGELFF. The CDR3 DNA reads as TGTGCCAGCAGTTGGGTGCGAGCGGGAGGTACCGGGGAGCTGTTTTTT.

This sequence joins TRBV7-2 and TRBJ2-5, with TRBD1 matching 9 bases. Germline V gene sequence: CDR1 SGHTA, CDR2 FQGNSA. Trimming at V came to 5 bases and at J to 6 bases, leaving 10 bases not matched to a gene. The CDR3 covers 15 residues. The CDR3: CASSPTGGPTKTQYF. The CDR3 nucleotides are TGTGCCAGCAGCCCAACAGGGGGCCCCACTAAGACCCAGTACTTC.

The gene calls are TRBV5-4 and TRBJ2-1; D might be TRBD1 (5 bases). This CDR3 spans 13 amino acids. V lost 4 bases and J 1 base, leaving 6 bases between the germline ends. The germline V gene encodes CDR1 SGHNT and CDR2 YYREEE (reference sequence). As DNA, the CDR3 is TGTGCCAGCAGCGGGGCTTCCTACAATGAGCAGTTCTTC. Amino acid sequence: CASSGASYNEQFF. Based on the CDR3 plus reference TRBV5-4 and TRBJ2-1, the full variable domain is ETGVTQSPTHLIKTRGQQVTLRCSSQSGHNTVSWYQQALGQGPQFIFQYYREEENGRGNFPPRFSGLQFPNYSSELNVNALELDDSALYLCASSGASYNEQFFGPGTRLTVL.

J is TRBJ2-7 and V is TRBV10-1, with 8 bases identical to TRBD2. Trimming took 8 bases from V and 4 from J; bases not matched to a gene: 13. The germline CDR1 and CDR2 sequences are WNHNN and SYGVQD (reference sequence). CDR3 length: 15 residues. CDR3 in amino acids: CASLVVRRGVYEQYF. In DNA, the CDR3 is TGCGCCAGCCTAGTGGTCAGGCGGGGGGTATACGAGCAGTACTTC.

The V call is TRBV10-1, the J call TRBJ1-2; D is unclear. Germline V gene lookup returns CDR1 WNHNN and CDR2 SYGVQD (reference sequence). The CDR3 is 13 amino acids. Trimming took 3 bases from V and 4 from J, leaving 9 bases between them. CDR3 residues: CASSDEGGYGYTF. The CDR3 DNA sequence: TGCGCCAGCAGTGACGAGGGCGGCTATGGCTACACCTTC.